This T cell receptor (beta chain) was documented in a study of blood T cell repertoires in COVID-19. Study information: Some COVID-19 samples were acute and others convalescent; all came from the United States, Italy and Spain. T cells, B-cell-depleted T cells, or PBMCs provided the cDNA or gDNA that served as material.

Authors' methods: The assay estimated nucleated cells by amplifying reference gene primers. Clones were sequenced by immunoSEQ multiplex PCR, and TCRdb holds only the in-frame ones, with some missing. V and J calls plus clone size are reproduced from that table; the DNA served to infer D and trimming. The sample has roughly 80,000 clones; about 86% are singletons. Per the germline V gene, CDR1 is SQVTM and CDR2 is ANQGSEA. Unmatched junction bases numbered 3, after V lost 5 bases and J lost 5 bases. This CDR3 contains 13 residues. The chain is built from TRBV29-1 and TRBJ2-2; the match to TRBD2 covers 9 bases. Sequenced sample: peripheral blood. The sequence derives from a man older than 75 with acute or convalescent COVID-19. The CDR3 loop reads CSVQTSGTGELFF. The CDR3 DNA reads TGCAGCGTTCAAACTAGCGGGACCGGGGAGCTGTTTTTT.